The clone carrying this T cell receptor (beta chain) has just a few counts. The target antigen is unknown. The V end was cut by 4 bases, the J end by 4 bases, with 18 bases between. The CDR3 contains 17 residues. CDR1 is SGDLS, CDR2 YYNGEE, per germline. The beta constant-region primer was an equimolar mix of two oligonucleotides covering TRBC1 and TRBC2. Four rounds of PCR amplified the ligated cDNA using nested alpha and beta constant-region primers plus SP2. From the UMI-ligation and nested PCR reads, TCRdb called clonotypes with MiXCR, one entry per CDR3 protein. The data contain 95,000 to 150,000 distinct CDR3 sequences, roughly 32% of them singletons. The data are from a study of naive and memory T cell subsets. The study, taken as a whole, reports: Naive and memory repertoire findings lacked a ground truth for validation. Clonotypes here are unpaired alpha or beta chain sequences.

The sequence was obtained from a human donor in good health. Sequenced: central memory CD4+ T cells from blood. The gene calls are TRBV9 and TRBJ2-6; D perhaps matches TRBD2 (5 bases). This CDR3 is CASSPDPLAYGANVLTF. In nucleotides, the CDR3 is TGTGCCAGCAGCCCAGATCCCCTAGCTTACGGGGCCAACGTCCTGACTTTC.